This T cell receptor (beta chain) was captured in a study of blood T cell repertoires in COVID-19. Whole-study context: COVID-19 samples collected from the United States, Italy and Spain covered acute and convalescent phases. PBMCs, B-cell-depleted T cells, or T cells were the source of the cDNA or gDNA that made up the material.

The CDR3 sequence is 15 residues long. Germline CDR1 reads LGHNT; CDR2 reads FRNRAP. V shed 1 base and J 7 bases; nucleotides not matched to a gene: 6. Methods used by the authors: Nucleated cell number was recorded as an estimate derived from reference gene primer amplification. Here immunoSEQ multiplex PCR was the method, and the copy in TCRdb shows in-frame clones only, minus some. The V and J calls and the clone size are those of that table, but D and trimming were determined from the DNA. The repertoire holds 45,000 or so clones, with around 80% as singletons. The TCR originated in a human donor in a cohort sampled during active COVID-19. The sample comprised peripheral blood. The chain links TRBV12-5 to TRBJ1-5, with 8 bases lining up with TRBD1. The CDR3 loop is CASGLGTGINQPQHF. The CDR3 DNA reads as TGTGCTAGTGGTTTGGGGACAGGGATAAACCAGCCCCAGCATTTT.